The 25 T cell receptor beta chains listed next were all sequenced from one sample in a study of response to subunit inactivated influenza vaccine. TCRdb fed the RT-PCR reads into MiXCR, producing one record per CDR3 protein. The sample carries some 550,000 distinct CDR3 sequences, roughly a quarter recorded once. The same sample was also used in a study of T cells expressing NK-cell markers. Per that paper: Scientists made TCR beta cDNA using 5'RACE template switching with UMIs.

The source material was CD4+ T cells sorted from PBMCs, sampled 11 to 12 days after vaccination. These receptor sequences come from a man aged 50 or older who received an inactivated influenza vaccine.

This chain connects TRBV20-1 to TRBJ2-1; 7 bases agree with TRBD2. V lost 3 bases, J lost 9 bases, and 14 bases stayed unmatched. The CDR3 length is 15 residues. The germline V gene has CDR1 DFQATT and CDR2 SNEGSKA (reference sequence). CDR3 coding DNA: TGCAGTGCTAGTTCGTTCGCGCGGGAGAATGCTGAGCAGTTCTTC. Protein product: CSASSFARENAEQFF.

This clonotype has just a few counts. CDR3 sequence (DNA): TGTGCCAGCAGTTTGTTCGGGGGCCGTGGTGAAAAACTGTTTTTT. Protein: CASSLFGGRGEKLFF. The V and J genes are TRBV12-3 or TRBV12-4 and TRBJ1-4; tentative D call: TRBD1 (6 bases). The CDR3 loop spans 15 amino acids. Trimming pared 3 bases from V and 7 bases from J, leaving 15 bases between.

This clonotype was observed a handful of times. The CDR3 DNA reads TGCGCCAGCAGCGGACCCTACGGGGGCACAGATACGCAGTATTTT. This translates into CASSGPYGGTDTQYF. The V and J genes are TRBV5-1 and TRBJ2-3, with TRBD2 as a possible D gene (5 bases). CDR3 length equals 15 residues. Germline V lookup: CDR1 SGHRS, CDR2 YFSETQ. The V and J ends lost 4 bases and 1 base respectively, with 13 bases between them.

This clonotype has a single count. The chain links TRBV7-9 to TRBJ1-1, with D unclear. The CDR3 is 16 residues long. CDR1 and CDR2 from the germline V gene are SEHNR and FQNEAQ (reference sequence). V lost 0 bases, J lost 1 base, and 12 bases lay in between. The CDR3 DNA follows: TGTGCCAGCAGCTTAGCTTCAGTTCCGTCGAACACTGAAGCTTTCTTT. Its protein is CASSLASVPSNTEAFF.

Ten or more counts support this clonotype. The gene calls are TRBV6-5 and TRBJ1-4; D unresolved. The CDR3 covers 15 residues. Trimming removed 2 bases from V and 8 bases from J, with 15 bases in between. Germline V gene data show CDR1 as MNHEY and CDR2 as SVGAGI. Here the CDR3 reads CASSYDGYRPEKLFF. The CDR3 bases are TGTGCCAGCAGTTACGACGGATACCGCCCCGAAAAACTGTTTTTT.

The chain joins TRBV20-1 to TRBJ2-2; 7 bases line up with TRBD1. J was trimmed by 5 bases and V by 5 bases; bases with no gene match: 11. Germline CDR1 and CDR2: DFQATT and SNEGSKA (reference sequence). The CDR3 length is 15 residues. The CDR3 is CSAPTGSRVTGELFF. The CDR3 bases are TGCAGTGCTCCGACAGGGTCTAGGGTTACCGGGGAGCTGTTTTTT.

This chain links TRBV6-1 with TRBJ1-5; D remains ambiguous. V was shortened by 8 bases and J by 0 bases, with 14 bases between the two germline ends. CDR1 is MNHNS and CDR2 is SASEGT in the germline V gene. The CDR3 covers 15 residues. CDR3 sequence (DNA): TGTGCCAGCCAGAAGGGAGTATATAGCAATCAGCCCCAGCATTTT. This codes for CASQKGVYSNQPQHF.

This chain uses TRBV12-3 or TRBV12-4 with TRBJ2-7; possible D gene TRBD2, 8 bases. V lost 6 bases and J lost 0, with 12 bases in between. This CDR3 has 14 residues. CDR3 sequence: CASRQGTSSYEQYF. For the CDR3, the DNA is TGTGCCAGCAGACAGGGGACTAGCTCCTACGAGCAGTACTTC.

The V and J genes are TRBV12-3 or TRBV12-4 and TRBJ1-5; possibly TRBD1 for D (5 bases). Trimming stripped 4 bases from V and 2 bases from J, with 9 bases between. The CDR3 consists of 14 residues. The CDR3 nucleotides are TGTGCCAGCAGTTGGGGGGGAGGCAATCAGCCCCAGCATTTT. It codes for CASSWGGGNQPQHF.

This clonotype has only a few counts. The CDR3 sequence: CASTPTGGLNTGELFF. In DNA, the CDR3 is TGTGCCAGCACACCCACTGGAGGACTCAACACCGGGGAGCTGTTTTTT. V and J are TRBV7-9 and TRBJ2-2, with D perhaps TRBD2 (5 bases). The CDR3 is 16 residues long. Germline assignment: CDR1 SEHNR and CDR2 FQNEAQ (reference sequence). The V and J ends lost 7 bases and 2 bases respectively, with 17 bases between them.

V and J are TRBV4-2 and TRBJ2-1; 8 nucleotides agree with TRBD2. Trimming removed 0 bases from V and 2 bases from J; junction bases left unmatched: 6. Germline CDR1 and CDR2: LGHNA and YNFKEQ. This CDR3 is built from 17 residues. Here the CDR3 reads CASSQDQGLAAYNEQFF. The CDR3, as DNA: TGTGCCAGCAGCCAAGATCAAGGACTAGCAGCCTACAATGAGCAGTTCTTC.

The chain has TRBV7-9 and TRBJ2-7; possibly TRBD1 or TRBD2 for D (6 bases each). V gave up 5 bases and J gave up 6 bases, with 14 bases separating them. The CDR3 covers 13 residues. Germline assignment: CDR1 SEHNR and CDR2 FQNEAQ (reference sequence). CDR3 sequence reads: CASSPGGGAEQYF. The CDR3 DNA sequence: TGTGCCAGCAGCCCCGGGGGCGGGGCCGAGCAGTACTTC.

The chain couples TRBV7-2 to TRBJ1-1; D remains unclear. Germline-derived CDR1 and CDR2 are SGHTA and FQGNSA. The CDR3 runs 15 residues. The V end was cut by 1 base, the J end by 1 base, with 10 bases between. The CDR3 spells CASSLVIGGNTEAFF. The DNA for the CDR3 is TGTGCCAGCAGCTTAGTGATAGGAGGGAACACTGAAGCTTTCTTT.

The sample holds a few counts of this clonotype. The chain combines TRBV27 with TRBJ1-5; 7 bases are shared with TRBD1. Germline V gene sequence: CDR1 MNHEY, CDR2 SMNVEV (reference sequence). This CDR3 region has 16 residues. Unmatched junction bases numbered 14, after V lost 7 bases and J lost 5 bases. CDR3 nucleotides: TGTGCCAGCACAGCATGGACAGGTACTAGGGATCAGCCCCAGCATTTT. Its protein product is CASTAWTGTRDQPQHF.

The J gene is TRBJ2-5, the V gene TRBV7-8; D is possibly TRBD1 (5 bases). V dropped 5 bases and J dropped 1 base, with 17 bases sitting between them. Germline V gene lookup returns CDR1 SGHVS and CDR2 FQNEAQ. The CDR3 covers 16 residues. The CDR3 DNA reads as TGTGCCAGCAGCCCTGACAGACCCAGAACCCAAGAGACCCAGTACTTC. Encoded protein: CASSPDRPRTQETQYF. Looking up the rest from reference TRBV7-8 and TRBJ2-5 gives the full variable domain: GAGVSQSPRYKVAKRGQDVALRCDPISGHVSLFWYQQALGQGPEFLTYFQNEAQLDKSGLPSDRFFAERPEGSVSTLKIQRTQQEDSAVYLCASSPDRPRTQETQYFGPGTRLLVL.

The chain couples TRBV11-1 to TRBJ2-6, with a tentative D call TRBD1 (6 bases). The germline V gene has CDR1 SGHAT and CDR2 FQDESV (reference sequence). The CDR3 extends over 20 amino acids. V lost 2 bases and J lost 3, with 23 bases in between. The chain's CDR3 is CASSLPGTYRVRSGANVLTF. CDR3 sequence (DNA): TGTGCCAGCAGCTTACCAGGGACCTACAGGGTTCGTAGTGGGGCCAACGTCCTGACTTTC.

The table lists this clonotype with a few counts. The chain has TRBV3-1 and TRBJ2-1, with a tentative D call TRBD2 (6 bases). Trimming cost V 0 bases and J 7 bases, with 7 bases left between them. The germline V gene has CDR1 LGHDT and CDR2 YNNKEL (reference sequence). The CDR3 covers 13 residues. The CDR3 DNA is TGTGCCAGCAGCCAAGAGGCGGGGAATGAGCAGTTCTTC. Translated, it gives CASSQEAGNEQFF.

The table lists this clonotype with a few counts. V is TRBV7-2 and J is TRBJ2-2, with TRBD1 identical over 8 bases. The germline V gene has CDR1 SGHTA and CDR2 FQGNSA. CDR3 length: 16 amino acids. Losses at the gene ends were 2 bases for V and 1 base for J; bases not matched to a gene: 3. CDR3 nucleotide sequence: TGTGCCAGCAGCTTAATTGGGACAGGGAACACCGGGGAGCTGTTTTTT. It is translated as CASSLIGTGNTGELFF.

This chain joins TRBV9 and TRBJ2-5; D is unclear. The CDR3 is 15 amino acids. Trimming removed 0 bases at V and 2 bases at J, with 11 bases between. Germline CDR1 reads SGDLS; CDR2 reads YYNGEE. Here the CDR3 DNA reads TGTGCCAGCAGCGTAGTCGGATCCGGTCAAGAGACCCAGTACTTC. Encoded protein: CASSVVGSGQETQYF.

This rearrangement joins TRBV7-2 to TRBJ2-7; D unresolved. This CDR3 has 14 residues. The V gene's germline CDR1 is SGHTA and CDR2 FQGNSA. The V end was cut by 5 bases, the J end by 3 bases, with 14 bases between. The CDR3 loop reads CASSPDGRNYEQYF. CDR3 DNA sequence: TGTGCCAGCAGCCCTGACGGCCGAAACTACGAGCAGTACTTC.

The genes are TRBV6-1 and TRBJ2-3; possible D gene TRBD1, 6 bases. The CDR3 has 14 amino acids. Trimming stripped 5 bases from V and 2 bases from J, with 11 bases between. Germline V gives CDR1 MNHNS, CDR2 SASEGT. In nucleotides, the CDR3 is TGTGCCAGCAGTCGGACAGCAACCACAGATACGCAGTATTTT. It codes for CASSRTATTDTQYF.

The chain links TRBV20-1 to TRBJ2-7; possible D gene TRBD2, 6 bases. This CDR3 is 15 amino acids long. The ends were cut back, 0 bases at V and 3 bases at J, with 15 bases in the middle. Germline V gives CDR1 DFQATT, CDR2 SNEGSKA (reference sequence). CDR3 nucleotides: TGCAGTGCTAGAGATTCGGGACTGTTATACTACGAGCAGTACTTC. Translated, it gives CSARDSGLLYYEQYF.

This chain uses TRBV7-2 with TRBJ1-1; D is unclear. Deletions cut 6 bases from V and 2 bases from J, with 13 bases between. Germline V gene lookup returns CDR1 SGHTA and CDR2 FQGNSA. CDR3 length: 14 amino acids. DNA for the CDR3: TGTGCCAGCAGTAAACGAGGGTTCAACACTGAAGCTTTCTTT. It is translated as CASSKRGFNTEAFF.

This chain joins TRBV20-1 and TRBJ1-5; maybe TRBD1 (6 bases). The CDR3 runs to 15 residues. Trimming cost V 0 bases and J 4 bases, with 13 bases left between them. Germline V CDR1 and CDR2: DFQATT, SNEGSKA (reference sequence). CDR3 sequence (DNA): TGCAGTGCTAGAGATTTTGTACAGGGAAATCAGCCCCAGCATTTT. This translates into CSARDFVQGNQPQHF.

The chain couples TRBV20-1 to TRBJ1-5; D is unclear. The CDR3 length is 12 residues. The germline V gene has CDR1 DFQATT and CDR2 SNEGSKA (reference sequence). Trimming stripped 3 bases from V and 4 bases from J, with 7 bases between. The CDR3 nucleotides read TGCAGTGCTAGTCCCAGAAATCAGCCCCAGCATTTT. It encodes CSASPRNQPQHF.